This T cell receptor beta chain was identified in a study of CD8+CD57+ T cells in acquired aplastic anemia. As for the study in general: Sorted CD4+ plus CD8+ cells gave DNA averaging approximately 2.9 ug. Sequencing produced an average of approximately 11 million reads per healthy donor for CD4+ cells. Study-level points and caveats: Twenty-nine CD8+ CDR3 sequences were shared between patients and controls. In CD8+ cells, Simpson's diversity showed no significant difference between patients and controls.

Germline V gives CDR1 LNHDA, CDR2 SQIVND (reference sequence). V lost 5 bases to trimming and J lost 3 bases; unmatched junction nucleotides: 4. The CDR3 runs to 14 residues. Notes on this clonotype: As yet, its antigen is unknown.

It was genomic DNA that served as the template for profiling TCR beta VDJ and CDR3. TCRdb re-derived calls from the reads in MiXCR, one entry per CDR3 protein. In the table there are over 200,000 distinct CDR3 sequences, about 59% of which are singletons. J is TRBJ2-7 and V is TRBV19; the match to TRBD2 covers 10 bases. This receptor was identified in a human donor in good health. What was sequenced was sorted CD4+, CD8+, or CD8+CD57+ T cells (not recorded which) from PBMCs. Here the CDR3 DNA reads TGTGCCAGTAGTGTACTAGCGGGGAACTACGAGCAGTACTTC. Translating it yields CASSVLAGNYEQYF.